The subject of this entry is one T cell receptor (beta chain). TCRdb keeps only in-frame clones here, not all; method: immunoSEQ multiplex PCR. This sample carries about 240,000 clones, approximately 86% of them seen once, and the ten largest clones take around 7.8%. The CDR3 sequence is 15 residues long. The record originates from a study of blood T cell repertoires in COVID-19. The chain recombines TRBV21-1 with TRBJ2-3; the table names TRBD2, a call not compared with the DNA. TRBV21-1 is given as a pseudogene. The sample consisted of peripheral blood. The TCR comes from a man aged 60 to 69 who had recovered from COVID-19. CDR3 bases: TGTGCCAGCAGCAAATGTGCCCTAAGCACAGATACGCAGTATTTT. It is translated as CASSKCALSTDTQYF.